A single sample is the source of the 16 T cell receptor beta chains below, sequenced in a study of T-cell memory formation after mild COVID-19 (dated by TCRdb to 2020 to 2022). Library method: 5' RACE. Instrument used: Illumina NovaSeq 6000. Using fastp trimming at Q25 and MiXCR clonotype assembly, TCRdb reanalyzed the public sequencing data and kept in-frame beta chains. Rows are combined by CDR3 protein, so each entry shows the most common genes and DNA. This sample is represented by about 110,000 distinct CDR3 sequences; around 15% of them were singletons. The ten biggest clones cover about 39% of the sample. The specimen sequenced was PBMCs or a T cell subset sorted from them (not recorded which). Receptor source: a man aged 18 to 30 who had mild COVID-19 (a few samples of this study predate the infection). The sample titles of this study are shuffled in the database, so cell type and time point are left out; the donor was told from shared clones.

This clonotype has at least ten counts. CDR3 in amino acids: CASSLPGRTDTQYF. The CDR3 DNA reads TGCGCCAGCAGCCTTCCGGGGCGGACAGATACGCAGTATTTT. This chain connects TRBV4-1 to TRBJ2-3; D could derive from TRBD1 or TRBD2 (5 bases each). The CDR3 consists of 14 residues. V was pared by 4 bases and J by 3 bases, with 11 bases between. The germline V gene has CDR1 MGHRA and CDR2 YSYEKL.

This clonotype was detected only a few times. V gene TRBV6-2 or TRBV6-3 combines with J gene TRBJ2-1; D not certain. Deletions cut 0 bases from V and 3 bases from J, with 12 bases between. The CDR3 sequence is 16 residues long. Germline-derived CDR1 and CDR2 are MNHEY and SVGEGT. Written as DNA, the CDR3 is TGTGCCAGCAGTTACTCGAAGGGCCTTTTCTACAATGAGCAGTTCTTC. Protein: CASSYSKGLFYNEQFF.

This clonotype was detected only a few times. V usage is TRBV7-3 and J usage is TRBJ2-3; 9 bases match TRBD2. After removal of 3 bases from V and 4 bases from J, the junction contained 5 bases not matched to a gene. Germline V CDR1 and CDR2: SGHTA, FQGTGA. The CDR3 consists of 15 residues. Written as DNA, the CDR3 is TGTGCCAGCAGCTTGGGCGGGGGGGCCGCAGATACGCAGTATTTT. Its translation: CASSLGGGAADTQYF.

This clonotype was counted a few times. The gene calls are TRBV7-3 and TRBJ2-3; a weak D match, TRBD1 (7 bases). The V gene's germline CDR1 is SGHTA and CDR2 FQGTGA. Trimming removed 5 bases from V and 5 bases from J, with 17 bases in between. The CDR3 sequence is 15 residues long. CDR3 residues: CASSPGGGGLDTQYF. DNA of the CDR3: TGTGCCAGCAGCCCAGGAGGGGGCGGACTAGATACGCAGTATTTT.

This clonotype was picked up a small number of times. V usage is TRBV29-1 and J usage is TRBJ2-2; no firm D call. The V end lost 5 bases, the J end lost 0 bases, and 7 bases lay between the germline ends. Germline V gene sequence: CDR1 SQVTM, CDR2 ANQGSEA. The CDR3 covers 13 residues. As DNA, the CDR3 is TGCAGCGTTTCCGGATCGAACACCGGGGAGCTGTTTTTT. It is translated as CSVSGSNTGELFF.

The chain carries TRBV27 and TRBJ2-7, with 8 nucleotides matching TRBD2. Per germline, CDR1 MNHEY and CDR2 SMNVEV (reference sequence). Trimming removed 4 bases from V and 4 bases from J; junction bases left unmatched: 12. This CDR3 is built from 16 residues. The CDR3 bases are TGTGCCAGCAGTTCCCTAACGGGACTAGTCGCGTACGAGCAGTACTTC. Translating gives CASSSLTGLVAYEQYF.

The chain uses TRBV29-1 and TRBJ2-1; D may match TRBD1 or TRBD2 (5 bases each). The V gene's germline CDR1 is SQVTM and CDR2 ANQGSEA. V lost 1 base, J lost 6 bases, and 7 bases lay in between. The CDR3 runs to 12 residues. The CDR3 sequence is CSVEAGGNEQFF. CDR3 nucleotides: TGCAGCGTTGAAGCTGGGGGCAATGAGCAGTTCTTC.

At least ten counts were recorded for this clonotype. V usage is TRBV7-8 and J usage is TRBJ2-3; weak D call: TRBD2 (5 bases). From germline, CDR1 is SGHVS and CDR2 FQNEAQ. The V and J ends lost 6 bases and 5 bases respectively, with 15 bases between them. This CDR3 spans 14 amino acids. The CDR3: CASREGPRLDTQYF. The CDR3, as DNA: TGTGCCAGCAGAGAGGGCCCGAGATTAGATACGCAGTATTTT.

The rearrangement joins TRBV6-2 or TRBV6-3 to TRBJ1-1; D is ambiguous. Germline-derived CDR1 and CDR2 are MNHEY and SVGEGT. V lost 0 bases, J lost 0 bases, and 20 bases lay in between. CDR3 size: 19 residues. The CDR3 DNA follows: TGTGCCAGCAGTTACTCGACGTTCGAGGGATTTACAATGAACACTGAAGCTTTCTTT. Translated, it gives CASSYSTFEGFTMNTEAFF.

This clonotype has only a few counts. The chain joins TRBV4-2 to TRBJ1-1, with D unclear. Trimming pared 0 bases from V and 6 bases from J, leaving 14 bases between. There are 15 residues in the CDR3. The germline gives CDR1 LGHNA, CDR2 YNFKEQ. The CDR3 DNA sequence: TGTGCCAGCAGCCAAGATCGGTCGGGTTTGTCTGAAGCTTTCTTT. This encodes CASSQDRSGLSEAFF.

This clonotype occurred a few times. The chain combines TRBV4-2 with TRBJ2-7; 7 nucleotides line up with TRBD1. Germline-derived CDR1 and CDR2 are LGHNA and YNFKEQ. The CDR3 loop spans 14 amino acids. V lost 8 bases to trimming and J lost 6 bases; unmatched junction nucleotides: 13. CDR3 in DNA: TGTGCCAGCGGCCCCAGGGGGACCTCCAGCGAGCAGTACTTC. This gives the protein CASGPRGTSSEQYF.

The chain combines TRBV12-3 or TRBV12-4 with TRBJ1-6, with TRBD1 as a possible D gene (5 bases). Trimming pared 8 bases from V and 10 bases from J, leaving 21 bases between. The CDR3 runs 15 residues. The CDR3 region is CASPPPGTADSPLHF. CDR3 in DNA: TGTGCCAGCCCGCCCCCTGGGACGGCGGACTCACCCCTCCACTTT.

This chain's CDR3 is CASGGGSNGEQYF. CDR3 bases: TGTGCCAGCGGAGGAGGATCAAACGGCGAGCAGTACTTC. The genes are TRBV9 and TRBJ2-7, with D perhaps matching TRBD2 (5 bases). The CDR3 totals 13 residues. CDR1 and CDR2 from the germline V gene are SGDLS and YYNGEE. V lost 7 bases to trimming and J lost 6 bases, with 17 bases between them.

This clonotype was found once. The chain uses TRBV6-6 and TRBJ2-3; 9 bases match TRBD1. Unmatched junction bases numbered 5, after V lost 7 bases and J lost 6 bases. Germline values: CDR1 MNHNY, CDR2 SVGAGI (reference sequence). The CDR3 has 13 residues. The CDR3 DNA follows: TGTGCCAGCACCGGGACAGGGTTTGATACGCAGTATTTT. This sequence encodes CASTGTGFDTQYF.

This clonotype was found a few times. This CDR3 reads CASSQDGPGANSPLHF. CDR3 in DNA: TGTGCCAGCAGCCAGGACGGTCCTGGTGCAAATTCACCCCTCCACTTT. V usage is TRBV7-6 and J usage is TRBJ1-6; D not certain. Germline V CDR1 and CDR2: SGHVS, FNYEAQ. The CDR3 sequence is 16 residues long. Trimming pared 5 bases from V and 7 bases from J, leaving 18 bases between.

This clonotype was counted only a few times. The chain is built from TRBV11-2 and TRBJ2-7, with 14 bases aligning to TRBD2. This CDR3 comprises 16 residues. Germline assignment: CDR1 SGHAT and CDR2 FQNNGV. The junction had 10 bases not matched to a gene; V was cut back by 5 bases and J by 7 bases. CDR3: CASSLGLAGGVEEQYF. The CDR3 coding sequence is TGTGCCAGCAGCCTCGGACTAGCGGGGGGCGTGGAGGAGCAGTACTTC.